This TCR beta chain was found in a study of blood T cell repertoires in COVID-19. About the study: Specimens from acute and convalescent COVID-19 originated in the United States, Italy and Spain. T cells, B-cell-depleted T cells, or PBMCs provided the cDNA or gDNA that served as material.

Original methodology: The assay estimated nucleated cells by amplifying reference gene primers. Clones were sequenced by immunoSEQ multiplex PCR, and TCRdb holds only the in-frame ones, with some missing. Clonal size and the V and J genes are those of that table, whereas D and trimming came from the DNA. This sample has tens of thousands of clones; roughly 80% occur once, and the top ten carry approximately 12%. The V gene end was trimmed by 3 bases and the J gene end by 3 bases; junction bases not matched to a gene: 2. The CDR3 runs 14 residues. Looked up from germline, CDR1 is SGHTA and CDR2 is FQGNSA.

Sample: peripheral blood. The source of this sequence is a woman aged 80 or over with acute or convalescent COVID-19. The chain carries TRBV7-2 and TRBJ2-7; TRBD1 agrees at 10 bases. The CDR3 nucleotides read TGTGCCAGCAGCTTGGGGGACAGGGGCTACGAGCAGTACTTC. Protein: CASSLGDRGYEQYF.